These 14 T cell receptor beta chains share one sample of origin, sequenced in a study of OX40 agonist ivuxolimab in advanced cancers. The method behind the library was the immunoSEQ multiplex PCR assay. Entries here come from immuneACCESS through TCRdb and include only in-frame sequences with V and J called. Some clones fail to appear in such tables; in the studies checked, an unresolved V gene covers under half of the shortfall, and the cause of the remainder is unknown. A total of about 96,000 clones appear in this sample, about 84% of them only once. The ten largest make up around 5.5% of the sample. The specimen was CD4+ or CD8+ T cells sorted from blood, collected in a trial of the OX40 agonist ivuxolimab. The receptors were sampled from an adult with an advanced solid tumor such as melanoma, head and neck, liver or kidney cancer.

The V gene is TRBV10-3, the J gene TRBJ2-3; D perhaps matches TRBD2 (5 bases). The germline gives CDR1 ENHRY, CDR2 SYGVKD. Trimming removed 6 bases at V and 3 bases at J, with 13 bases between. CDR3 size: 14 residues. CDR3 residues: CAISAGPETDTQYF. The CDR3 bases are TGTGCCATCAGCGCGGGTCCTGAGACAGATACGCAGTATTTT.

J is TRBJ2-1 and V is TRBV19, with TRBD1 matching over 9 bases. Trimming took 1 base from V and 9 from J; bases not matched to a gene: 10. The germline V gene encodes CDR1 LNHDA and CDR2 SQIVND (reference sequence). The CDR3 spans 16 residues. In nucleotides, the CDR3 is TGTGCCAGTAGTATAGTACCGGGACAGGGCCACATTGAGCAGTTCTTC. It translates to CASSIVPGQGHIEQFF.

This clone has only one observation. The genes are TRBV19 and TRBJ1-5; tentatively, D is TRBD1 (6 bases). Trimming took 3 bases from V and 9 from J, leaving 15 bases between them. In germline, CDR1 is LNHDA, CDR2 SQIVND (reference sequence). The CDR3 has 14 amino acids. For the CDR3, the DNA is TGTGCCAGTAGTATTGACAGGTCGTTGGCGCCCCAGCATTTT. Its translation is CASSIDRSLAPQHF.

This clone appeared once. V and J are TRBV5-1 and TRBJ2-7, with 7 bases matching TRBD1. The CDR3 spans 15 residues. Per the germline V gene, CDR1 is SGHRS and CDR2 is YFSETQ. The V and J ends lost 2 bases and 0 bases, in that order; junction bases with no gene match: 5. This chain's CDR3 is CASSLGGQASYEQYF. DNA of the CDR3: TGCGCCAGCAGCTTAGGAGGACAGGCCTCCTACGAGCAGTACTTC.

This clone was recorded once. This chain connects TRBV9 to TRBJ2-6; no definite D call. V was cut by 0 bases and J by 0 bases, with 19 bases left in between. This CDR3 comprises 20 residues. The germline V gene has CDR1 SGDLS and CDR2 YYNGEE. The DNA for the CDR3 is TGTGCCAGCAGCGTAGCTTTTTTGGGCGAGATCAGCTCTGGGGCCAACGTCCTGACTTTC. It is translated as CASSVAFLGEISSGANVLTF.

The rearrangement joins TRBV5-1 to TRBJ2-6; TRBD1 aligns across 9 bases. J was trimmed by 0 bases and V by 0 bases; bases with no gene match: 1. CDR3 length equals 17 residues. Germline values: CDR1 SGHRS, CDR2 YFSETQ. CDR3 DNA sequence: TGCGCCAGCAGCTTGGAGACAGGGGGCTCTGGGGCCAACGTCCTGACTTTC. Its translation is CASSLETGGSGANVLTF.

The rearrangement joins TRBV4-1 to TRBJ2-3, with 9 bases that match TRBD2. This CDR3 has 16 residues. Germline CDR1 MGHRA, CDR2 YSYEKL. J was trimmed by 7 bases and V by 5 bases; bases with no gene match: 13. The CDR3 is CASSTGGAGGTHTQYF. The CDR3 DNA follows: TGCGCCAGCAGCACCGGGGGAGCGGGGGGCACGCATACGCAGTATTTT.

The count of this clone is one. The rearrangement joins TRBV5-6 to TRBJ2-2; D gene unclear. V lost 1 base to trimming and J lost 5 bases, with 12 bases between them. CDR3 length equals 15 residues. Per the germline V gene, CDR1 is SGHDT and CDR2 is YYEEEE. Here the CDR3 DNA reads TGTGCCAGCAGCTTGTTAGGTAGCCAAACCGGGGAGCTGTTTTTT. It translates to CASSLLGSQTGELFF.

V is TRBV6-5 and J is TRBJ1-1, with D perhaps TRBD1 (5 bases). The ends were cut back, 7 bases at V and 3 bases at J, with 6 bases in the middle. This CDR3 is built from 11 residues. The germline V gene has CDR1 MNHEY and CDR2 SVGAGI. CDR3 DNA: TGTGCCAGCACAGGGTACACTGAAGCTTTCTTT. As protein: CASTGYTEAFF.

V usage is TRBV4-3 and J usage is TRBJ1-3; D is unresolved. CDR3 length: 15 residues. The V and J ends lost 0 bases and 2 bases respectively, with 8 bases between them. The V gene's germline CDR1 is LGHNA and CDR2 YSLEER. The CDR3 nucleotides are TGCGCCAGCAGCCAAGATCCGGGGACTGGAAACACCATATATTTT. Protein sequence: CASSQDPGTGNTIYF.

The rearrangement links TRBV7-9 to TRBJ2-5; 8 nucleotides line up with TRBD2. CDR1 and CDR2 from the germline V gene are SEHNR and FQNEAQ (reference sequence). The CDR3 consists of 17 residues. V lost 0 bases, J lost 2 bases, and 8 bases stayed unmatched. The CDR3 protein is CASSLAAPSGQQETQYF. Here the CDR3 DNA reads TGTGCCAGCAGCTTAGCGGCGCCTAGCGGGCAACAAGAGACCCAGTACTTC.

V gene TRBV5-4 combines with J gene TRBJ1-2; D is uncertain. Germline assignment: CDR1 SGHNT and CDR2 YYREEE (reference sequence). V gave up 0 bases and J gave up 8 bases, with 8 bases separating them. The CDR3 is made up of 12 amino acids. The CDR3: CASSLDEGGYTF. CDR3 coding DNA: TGTGCCAGCAGCTTGGATGAGGGCGGCTACACCTTC.

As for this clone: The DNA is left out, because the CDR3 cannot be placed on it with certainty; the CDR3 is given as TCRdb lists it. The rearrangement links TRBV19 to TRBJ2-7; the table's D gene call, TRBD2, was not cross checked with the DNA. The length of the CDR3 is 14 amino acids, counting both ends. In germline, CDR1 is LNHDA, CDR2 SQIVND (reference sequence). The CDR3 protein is CASTSGLSSREQYF.

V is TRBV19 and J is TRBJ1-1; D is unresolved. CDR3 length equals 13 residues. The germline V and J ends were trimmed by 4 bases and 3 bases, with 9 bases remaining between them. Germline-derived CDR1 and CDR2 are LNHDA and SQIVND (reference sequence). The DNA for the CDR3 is TGTGCCAGTAGTAGGGAGGGCGACACTGAAGCTTTCTTT. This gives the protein CASSREGDTEAFF. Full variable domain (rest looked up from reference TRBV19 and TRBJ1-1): DGGITQSPKYLFRKEGQNVTLSCEQNLNHDAMYWYRQDPGQGLRLIYYSQIVNDFQKGDIAEGYSVSREKKESFPLTVTSAQKNPTAFYLCASSREGDTEAFFGQGTRLTVV.